The 21 T cell receptor beta chains listed next were all sequenced from one sample in a study of T-cell memory formation after mild COVID-19. TCRdb recomputed calls from the 5' RACE reads with MiXCR, one row per CDR3 protein. The table shows about 430,000 distinct CDR3 sequences, with more than 20% occurring only once. Source material: PBMCs or a T cell subset sorted from them (not recorded which). These receptors all stem from an adult woman who had mild COVID-19 (a few samples of this study predate the infection). Cell type and time point are not known.

The chain uses TRBV27 and TRBJ2-7, with D unclear. There are 15 residues in the CDR3. Looked up from germline, CDR1 is MNHEY and CDR2 is SMNVEV (reference sequence). The ends were cut back, 2 bases at V and 2 bases at J, with 13 bases in the middle. The CDR3 sequence is CASSLHLQTTYEQYF. CDR3 DNA: TGTGCCAGCAGTTTACACCTACAAACTACCTACGAGCAGTACTTC.

The chain joins TRBV4-1 to TRBJ2-5; 12 nucleotides match TRBD2. V was pared by 4 bases and J by 2 bases, with 8 bases of the junction left unmatched. The CDR3 loop spans 17 amino acids. Germline V lookup: CDR1 MGHRA, CDR2 YSYEKL. CDR3 region: CASSPGPSGGVQETQYF. In DNA form, the CDR3 reads TGCGCCAGCAGCCCAGGCCCTAGCGGGGGGGTACAAGAGACCCAGTACTTC.

This chain uses TRBV9 with TRBJ2-1, with TRBD1 identical over 9 bases. Per the germline V gene, CDR1 is SGDLS and CDR2 is YYNGEE. J lost 4 bases, V lost 4 bases, and 6 bases had no gene match. This CDR3 has 15 amino acids. CDR3 residues: CASSTRDREYNEQFF. The CDR3 nucleotides read TGTGCCAGCAGCACCCGGGACAGGGAATACAATGAGCAGTTCTTC. Together with reference TRBV9 and TRBJ2-1, the CDR3 gives the full variable domain: DSGVTQTPKHLITATGQRVTLRCSPRSGDLSVYWYQQSLDQGLQFLIQYYNGEERAKGNILERFSAQQFPDLHSELNLSSLELGDSALYFCASSTRDREYNEQFFGPGTRLTVL.

CDR3 nucleotide sequence: TGTGCCAGCAGCCAAGGGAGGTCACCCCTCCACTTT. It translates to CASSQGRSPLHF. This sequence joins TRBV11-2 and TRBJ1-6; D gene uncertain. The CDR3 runs to 12 residues. Germline loops: CDR1 SGHAT, CDR2 FQNNGV. Trimming removed 5 bases at V and 10 bases at J, with 9 bases between.

The V gene is TRBV2, the J gene TRBJ1-6; TRBD1 agrees at 8 bases. Germline V lookup: CDR1 SNHLY, CDR2 FYNNEI. The V gene end was trimmed by 6 bases and the J gene end by 10 bases; junction bases not matched to a gene: 8. There are 14 residues in the CDR3. CDR3 loop: CASSKQGGRSPLHF. Written as DNA, the CDR3 is TGTGCCAGCAGCAAACAGGGGGGGAGATCACCCCTCCACTTT.

J is TRBJ1-1 and V is TRBV5-1, with no clear D. Germline V lookup: CDR1 SGHRS, CDR2 YFSETQ. Trimming took off 0 bases at V and 8 bases at J, with 11 bases between the two ends. This CDR3 region has 13 residues. In DNA form, the CDR3 reads TGCGCCAGCAGCTTGGAGGGCCCATCAGAAGCTTTCTTT. Its translation: CASSLEGPSEAFF. The variable domain in full, completed from reference TRBV5-1 and TRBJ1-1, reads KAGVTQTPRYLIKTRGQQVTLSCSPISGHRSVSWYQQTPGQGLQFLFEYFSETQRNKGNFPGRFSGRQFSNSRSEMNVSTLELGDSALYLCASSLEGPSEAFFGQGTRLTVV.

The rearrangement uses TRBV6-2 or TRBV6-3 and TRBJ1-1; TRBD1 matches at 9 bases. V shed 4 bases and J 9 bases; nucleotides not matched to a gene: 6. This CDR3 region has 13 residues. Germline V lookup: CDR1 MNHEY, CDR2 SVGEGT. DNA for the CDR3: TGTGCCAGCAGTTTCTCGGGACAGGGTAAAGCTTTCTTT. It specifies CASSFSGQGKAFF.

A few counts support this clonotype. The genes are TRBV27 and TRBJ2-7, with 8 bases identical to TRBD1. V shed 5 bases and J 3 bases; nucleotides not matched to a gene: 9. Germline CDR1 and CDR2: MNHEY and SMNVEV (reference sequence). The CDR3 length is 15 residues. The CDR3 sequence: CASSLSGQGFYEQYF. CDR3 sequence (DNA): TGTGCCAGCAGTCTCTCCGGACAGGGTTTCTACGAGCAGTACTTC.

This rearrangement joins TRBV6-2 or TRBV6-3 to TRBJ1-2; D gene ambiguous. V was cut by 6 bases and J by 0 bases, with 14 bases left in between. The germline V gene has CDR1 MNHEY and CDR2 SVGEGT. This CDR3 region has 15 residues. The CDR3 DNA reads TGTGCCAGCAGACTAGCGGCCACCACTAACTATGGCTACACCTTC. Its translation: CASRLAATTNYGYTF.

This clonotype was counted a few times. The chain carries TRBV5-4 and TRBJ2-4, with 12 positions matching TRBD2. V gave up 1 base and J gave up 3 bases; unmatched junction bases: 2. The CDR3 length is 16 residues. Germline V gene sequence: CDR1 SGHNT, CDR2 YYREEE (reference sequence). In DNA form, the CDR3 reads TGTGCCAGCAGCTTGCTAGCGGGAGGGGTCAAAAACATTCAGTACTTC. Residues: CASSLLAGGVKNIQYF.

V and J are TRBV6-5 and TRBJ2-5; unclear D gene. V was pared by 0 bases and J by 1 base, with 6 bases between. The CDR3 spans 14 residues. In germline, CDR1 is MNHEY, CDR2 SVGAGI. The CDR3 DNA sequence: TGTGCCAGCAGTTACTCAACAGCCCAAGAGACCCAGTACTTC. Amino acid sequence: CASSYSTAQETQYF.

The chain links TRBV11-3 to TRBJ2-3, with 9 bases identical to TRBD1. The V gene's germline CDR1 is SGHNT and CDR2 YENEEA. V shed 4 bases and J 5 bases; nucleotides not matched to a gene: 7. The CDR3 is 15 residues long. This chain's CDR3 is CASSSGTGLIDTQYF. The CDR3 coding sequence is TGTGCCAGCAGCTCCGGGACAGGGCTCATAGATACGCAGTATTTT. The whole variable domain, remainder taken from reference TRBV11-3 and TRBJ2-3, is EAGVVQSPRYKIIEKKQPVAFWCNPISGHNTLYWYLQNLGQGPELLIRYENEEAVDDSQLPKDRFSAERLKGVDSTLKIQPAELGDSAVYLCASSSGTGLIDTQYFGPGTRLTVL.

The chain links TRBV18 to TRBJ2-3; 8 nucleotides line up with TRBD2. The trim removed 0 bases at V and 4 bases at J, leaving 9 bases unmatched. The CDR3 loop spans 17 amino acids. CDR1 and CDR2 from the germline V gene are KGHSH and LQKENI. CDR3 amino acids: CASSPPPSGAGADTQYF. Written as DNA, the CDR3 is TGTGCCAGCTCACCACCTCCCAGTGGAGCGGGAGCAGATACGCAGTATTTT.

This clonotype was counted once. The chain carries TRBV4-2 and TRBJ2-2; TRBD2 matches at 9 bases. The V and J ends lost 4 bases and 3 bases, in that order; junction bases with no gene match: 6. Germline V lookup: CDR1 LGHNA, CDR2 YNFKEQ. The CDR3 totals 16 residues. As DNA, the CDR3 is TGTGCCAGCAGCCGAGATAGCGGGGGTCACACCGGGGAGCTGTTTTTT. This translates into CASSRDSGGHTGELFF.

There are a few counts of this clonotype. The V call is TRBV6-6, the J call TRBJ1-4; a possible D gene is TRBD1 (5 bases). With 5 bases removed from V and 8 bases from J, the gap between germline ends came to 6 bases. This CDR3 has 11 residues. The germline gives CDR1 MNHNY, CDR2 SVGAGI (reference sequence). This chain's CDR3 is CASSRQEKLFF. In DNA, the CDR3 is TGTGCCAGCAGTCGACAGGAAAAACTGTTTTTT.

The chain has TRBV14 and TRBJ1-2, with D perhaps TRBD1 (6 bases). The germline V gene encodes CDR1 SGHDN and CDR2 FVKESK. The CDR3 length is 15 residues. Trimming removed 4 bases at V and 5 bases at J, with 17 bases between. This CDR3 reads CASSPWDTFGYGYTF. The CDR3 DNA reads as TGTGCCAGCAGCCCTTGGGACACCTTCGGGTATGGCTACACCTTC.

This clonotype was counted once. The chain carries TRBV9 and TRBJ2-1; the D gene is possibly TRBD2 (6 bases). The V gene lost 3 bases and the J gene lost 0 bases, with 10 bases spanning the gap. The CDR3 sequence is 15 residues long. The germline gives CDR1 SGDLS, CDR2 YYNGEE. CDR3 in DNA: TGTGCCAGCAGCGGGGACTTAATCTCCTACAATGAGCAGTTCTTC. Its protein is CASSGDLISYNEQFF.

This clonotype was counted between two and nine times. The chain uses TRBV4-1 and TRBJ2-5; maybe TRBD1 (7 bases). The CDR3 totals 14 residues. Trimming took 6 bases from V and 2 from J, leaving 13 bases between them. Germline-derived CDR1 and CDR2 are MGHRA and YSYEKL. The CDR3 sequence is CASRDQGGQETQYF. DNA for the CDR3: TGCGCCAGCAGAGATCAGGGGGGTCAAGAGACCCAGTACTTC.

This clonotype turned up a few times. CDR3: CSALRSGGYTF. The CDR3 DNA sequence: TGCAGTGCTCTGAGAAGTGGGGGCTACACCTTC. The chain is built from TRBV20-1 and TRBJ1-2; D is unclear. CDR3 length: 11 amino acids. Trimming removed 5 bases from V and 8 bases from J, with 12 bases in between. Germline V gene sequence: CDR1 DFQATT, CDR2 SNEGSKA (reference sequence).

In its sample, this clonotype was seen many times. This chain uses TRBV7-2 with TRBJ2-1; 10 bases are shared with TRBD2. The ends lost 9 bases at V and 8 bases at J; junction bases unmatched: 22. Germline V gene lookup returns CDR1 SGHTA and CDR2 FQGNSA. The CDR3 covers 18 residues. CDR3 region: CASNLIKLGASGSHEQFF. In DNA, the CDR3 is TGTGCCAGTAACCTAATTAAACTCGGGGCTAGCGGGAGTCATGAGCAGTTCTTC. The whole variable domain, filled in from reference TRBV7-2 and TRBJ2-1, reads GAGVSQSPSNKVTEKGKDVELRCDPISGHTALYWYRQSLGQGLEFLIYFQGNSAPDKSGLPSDRFSAERTGGSVSTLTIQRTQQEDSAVYLCASNLIKLGASGSHEQFFGPGTRLTVL.

This clonotype showed up just a few times. The rearrangement links TRBV2 to TRBJ2-7; tentatively, D is TRBD2 (5 bases). The germline V and J ends were trimmed by 4 bases and 0 bases, with 13 bases remaining between them. This CDR3 is 15 amino acids long. Germline assignment: CDR1 SNHLY and CDR2 FYNNEI. CDR3 protein: CASSAGSVTSYEQYF. CDR3 DNA sequence: TGTGCCAGCAGTGCGGGGAGTGTTACCTCCTACGAGCAGTACTTC. The full variable domain, with the rest looked up from reference TRBV2 and TRBJ2-7, is EPEVTQTPSHQVTQMGQEVILRCVPISNHLYFYWYRQILGQKVEFLVSFYNNEISEKSEIFDDQFSVERPDGSNFTLKIRSTKLEDSAMYFCASSAGSVTSYEQYFGPGTRLTVT.